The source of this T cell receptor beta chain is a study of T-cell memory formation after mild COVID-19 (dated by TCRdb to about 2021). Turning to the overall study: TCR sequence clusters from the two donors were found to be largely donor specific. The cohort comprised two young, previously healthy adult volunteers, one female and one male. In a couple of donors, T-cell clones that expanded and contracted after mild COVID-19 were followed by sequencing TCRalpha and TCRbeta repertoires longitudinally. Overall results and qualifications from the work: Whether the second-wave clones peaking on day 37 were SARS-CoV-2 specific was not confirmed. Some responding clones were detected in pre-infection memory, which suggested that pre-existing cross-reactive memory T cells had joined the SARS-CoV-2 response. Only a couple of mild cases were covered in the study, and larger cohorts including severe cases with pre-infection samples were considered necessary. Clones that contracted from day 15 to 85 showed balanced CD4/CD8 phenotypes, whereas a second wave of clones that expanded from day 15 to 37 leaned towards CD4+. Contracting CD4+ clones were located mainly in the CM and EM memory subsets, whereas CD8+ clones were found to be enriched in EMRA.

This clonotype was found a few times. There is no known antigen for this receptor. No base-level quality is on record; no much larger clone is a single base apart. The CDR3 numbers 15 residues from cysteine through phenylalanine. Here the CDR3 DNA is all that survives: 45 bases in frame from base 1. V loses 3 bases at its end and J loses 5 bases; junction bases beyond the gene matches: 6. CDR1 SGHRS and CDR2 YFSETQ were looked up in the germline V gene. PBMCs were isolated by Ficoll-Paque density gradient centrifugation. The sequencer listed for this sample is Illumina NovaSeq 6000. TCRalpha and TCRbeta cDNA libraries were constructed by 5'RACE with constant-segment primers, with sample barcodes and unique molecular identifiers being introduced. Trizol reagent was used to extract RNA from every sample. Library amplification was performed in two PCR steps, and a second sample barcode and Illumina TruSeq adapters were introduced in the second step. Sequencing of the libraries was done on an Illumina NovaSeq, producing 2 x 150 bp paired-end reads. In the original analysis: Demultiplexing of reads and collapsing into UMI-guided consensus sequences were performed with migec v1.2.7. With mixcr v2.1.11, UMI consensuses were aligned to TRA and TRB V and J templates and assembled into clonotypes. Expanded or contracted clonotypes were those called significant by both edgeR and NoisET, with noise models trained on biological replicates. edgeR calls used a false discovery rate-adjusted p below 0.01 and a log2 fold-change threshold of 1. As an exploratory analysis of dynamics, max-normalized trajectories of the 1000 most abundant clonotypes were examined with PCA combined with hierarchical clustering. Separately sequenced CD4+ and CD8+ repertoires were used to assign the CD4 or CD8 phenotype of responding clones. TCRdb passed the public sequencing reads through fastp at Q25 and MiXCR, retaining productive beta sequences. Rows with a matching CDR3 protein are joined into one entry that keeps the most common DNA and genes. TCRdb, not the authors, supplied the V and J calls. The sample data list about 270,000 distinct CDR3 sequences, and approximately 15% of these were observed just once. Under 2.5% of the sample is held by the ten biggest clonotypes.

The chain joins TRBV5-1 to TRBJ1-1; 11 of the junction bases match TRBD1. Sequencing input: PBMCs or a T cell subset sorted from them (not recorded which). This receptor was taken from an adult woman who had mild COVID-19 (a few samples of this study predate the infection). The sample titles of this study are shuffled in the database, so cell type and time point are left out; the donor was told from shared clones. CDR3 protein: CASSSKDRGPTEAFF. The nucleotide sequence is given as TGCGCCAGCAGCTCGAAGGACAGGGGGCCTACTGAAGCTTTCTTT.